The T cell receptor (beta chain) under discussion was sequenced for a study of CD8 T cells in ankylosing spondylitis. Findings of the study overall: A motif in TCR beta, a set of eight highly homologous variants, appeared characteristic of ankylosing spondylitis blood. Within matched ankylosing spondylitis synovial fluid, disease-linked clones were reportedly significantly enriched.

The CDR3 contains 14 residues. CDR1 and CDR2 (germline): DFQATT, SNEGSKA (reference sequence). MiXCR, applied by TCRdb to the 5' RACE reads, yields one record per CDR3 protein. In the table there are hundreds of thousands of distinct CDR3 sequences, 10% to 15% of which are singletons. Comment on this clonotype: The target antigen is unknown.

This chain connects TRBV20-1 to TRBJ2-3, with 9 nucleotides matching TRBD2. The sequence derives from a male donor with ankylosing spondylitis. Sequences were obtained from blood, either unsorted or a sorted T cell fraction (not recorded which). The CDR3 protein is CRAAGGGATDTQYF. CDR3 DNA sequence: TGCAGGGCGGCGGGCGGGGGGGCAACAGATACGCAGTATTTT.